Described below is a single TCR beta chain sequence and its context. Its antigen is not known. Unique molecular identifiers featured in how the TCRbeta library was prepared. TCRdb itself ran the PCR reads through MiXCR, one entry per CDR3 protein. The sample records 250,000 to 300,000 distinct CDR3 sequences, around 7.3% being singletons. This sample is drawn from a study of T-cell reconstitution after alpha-beta-depleted transplantation in children. Overall study findings and caveats: It was newly produced T cells that mostly accounted for T-cell counts and diversity one year after transplant. For some patients, TCRbeta diversity was high at day 60 because of recipient T cells and thymic progenitors that survived.

The V end was cut by 0 bases, the J end by 5 bases, with 8 bases between. Germline loops: CDR1 MNHEY, CDR2 SVGEGT. CDR3 length: 14 amino acids. The source of this sequence is a female patient aged 2-10 years who had a stem cell transplant for Fanconi anemia, so the T cells may come from the graft donor. The chain recombines TRBV6-2 or TRBV6-3 with TRBJ1-5; D possibly corresponds to TRBD1 (5 bases). The source was peripheral blood, collected 360 days after TCRalphabeta/CD19-depleted stem cell transplant. DNA of the CDR3: TGTGCCAGCAGTTACTCACGACAGTATCAGCCCCAGCATTTT. It is translated as CASSYSRQYQPQHF.